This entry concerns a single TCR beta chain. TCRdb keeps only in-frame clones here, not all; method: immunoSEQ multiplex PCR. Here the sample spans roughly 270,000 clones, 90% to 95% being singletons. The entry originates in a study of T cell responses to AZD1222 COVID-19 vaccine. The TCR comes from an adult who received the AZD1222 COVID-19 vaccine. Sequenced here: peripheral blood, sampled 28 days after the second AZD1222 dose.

Written as DNA, the CDR3 is TGTGCCAGCAGCCAACTAGCGGGCACAGATACGCAGTATTTT. Translation: CASSQLAGTDTQYF. The V and J genes are TRBV3-1 (or the pseudogene TRBV3-2) and TRBJ2-3; 7 bases match TRBD2. After removal of 2 bases from V and 1 base from J, the junction contained 0 bases not matched to a gene. The CDR3 has 14 residues. Germline V gene sequence: CDR1 LGHDT, CDR2 YNNKEL (reference sequence).